The entry below gives a single TCR beta chain sequence along with its context. The CDR3 runs to 18 residues. The germline gives CDR1 GTSNPN, CDR2 SVGIG (reference sequence). Trimming removed 0 bases at V and 0 bases at J, with 15 bases between. These data come from a study of T cell changes during pregnancy in multiple sclerosis. The table came from immunoSEQ multiplex PCR; TCRdb's copy has only in-frame clones and leaves some out. The sample shows tens of thousands of clones, 89% of them seen only once. The sequenced sample was CD4+ T cells from peripheral blood mononuclear cells, obtained in the first trimester of pregnancy. The receptor comes from a female donor with multiple sclerosis, enrolled in a pregnancy study. The rearrangement joins TRBV30 to TRBJ2-6; tentative D call: TRBD1 (5 bases). This chain's CDR3 is CAWSVGRVPRSGANVLTF. The DNA of the CDR3 is TGTGCCTGGAGTGTCGGCAGGGTCCCTCGCTCTGGGGCCAACGTCCTGACTTTC.